Below, 30 T cell receptor beta chains from the same sample are listed, as sequenced in a study of control samples from healthy donors and cancer patients (dated by TCRdb to about 2020). The library relied on the immunoSEQ multiplex PCR assay. As stored in TCRdb, this immuneACCESS dataset retains in-frame rearrangements with V and J assigned. A fraction of the clones does not appear; measured against another copy, unresolved V genes explain less than half of the discrepancy, and the remainder lacks a known reason. The sample includes under 85,000 clones, with approximately 93% observed a single time. 0.95% to 1.5% of the sample is held by the ten biggest clonotypes. Sequencing was done on a sample of PBMCs. These receptors were collected from a middle-aged woman with lung cancer.

V gene TRBV7-3 combines with J gene TRBJ1-5; a possible D gene is TRBD1 (5 bases). The CDR3 has 15 residues. V lost 4 bases, J lost 11 bases, and 21 bases lay in between. Germline assignment: CDR1 SGHTA and CDR2 FQGTGA. Here the CDR3 DNA reads TGTGCCAGCAGCTCCTCGCACCGGCGGGGGGGAGCCCAGCATTTT. This gives the protein CASSSSHRRGGAQHF.

The chain employs TRBV4-1 and TRBJ2-3; tentatively, D is TRBD2 (6 bases). This CDR3 comprises 14 residues. CDR1 and CDR2 from the germline V gene are MGHRA and YSYEKL. V gave up 4 bases and J gave up 4 bases, with 12 bases separating them. Written as DNA, the CDR3 is TGCGCCAGCAGCCGAACCAGGGAGGCAGATACGCAGTATTTT. Its protein is CASSRTREADTQYF.

The J gene is TRBJ2-4, the V gene TRBV20-1, with a possible D match to TRBD2 (7 bases). There are 18 residues in the CDR3. CDR1 and CDR2 (germline): DFQATT, SNEGSKA (reference sequence). The V end lost 3 bases, the J end lost 1 base, and 22 bases lay between the germline ends. The CDR3: CSASPPIPGGAAKNIQYF. As DNA, the CDR3 is TGCAGTGCTAGTCCACCCATCCCGGGGGGCGCTGCCAAAAACATTCAGTACTTC.

The V call is TRBV11-2, the J call TRBJ2-3; no clear D. V lost 4 bases, J lost 2 bases, and 10 bases lay in between. CDR3 size: 14 residues. The germline gives CDR1 SGHAT, CDR2 FQNNGV. CDR3 bases: TGTGCCAGCAGCTCCTTGAGCTCCACAGATACGCAGTATTTT. Its protein product is CASSSLSSTDTQYF.

This chain joins TRBV9 and TRBJ2-1; TRBD1 agrees at 8 bases. Germline-derived CDR1 and CDR2 are SGDLS and YYNGEE. This CDR3 comprises 16 residues. Trimming cost V 3 bases and J 0 bases; bases outside gene matches: 5. CDR3 in DNA: TGTGCCAGCAGCGCGCAAACAGGGGGCTCCTACAATGAGCAGTTCTTC. This codes for CASSAQTGGSYNEQFF.

This clone was detected a few times. The gene calls are TRBV18 and TRBJ1-2, with D perhaps matching TRBD1 (6 bases). This CDR3 comprises 13 residues. The germline V and J ends were trimmed by 3 bases and 6 bases, with 11 bases remaining between them. Germline loops: CDR1 KGHSH, CDR2 LQKENI. The CDR3 loop is CASSPAGDDGYTF. The CDR3, as DNA: TGTGCCAGCTCACCTGCAGGGGACGATGGCTACACCTTC. Full variable domain (outside the CDR3, taken from reference TRBV18 and TRBJ1-2): NAGVMQNPRHLVRRRGQEARLRCSPMKGHSHVYWYRQLPEEGLKFMVYLQKENIIDESGMPKERFSAEFPKEGPSILRIQQVVRGDSAAYFCASSPAGDDGYTFGSGTRLTVV.

J is TRBJ1-2 and V is TRBV19; unclear D gene. CDR1 and CDR2 from the germline V gene are LNHDA and SQIVND (reference sequence). There are 15 residues in the CDR3. Trimming took off 3 bases at V and 8 bases at J, with 19 bases between the two ends. Here the CDR3 reads CASSIHMGGGKGYTF. The CDR3 bases are TGTGCCAGTAGTATTCATATGGGAGGAGGAAAGGGCTACACCTTC.

The chain employs TRBV7-9 and TRBJ2-1; D gene unclear. CDR3 length equals 15 residues. Germline assignment: CDR1 SEHNR and CDR2 FQNEAQ (reference sequence). Trimming pared 2 bases from V and 7 bases from J, leaving 15 bases between. CDR3 DNA sequence: TGTGCCAGCAGCTTACCACGTCGGTTCGGGAATGAGCAGTTCTTC. This translates into CASSLPRRFGNEQFF.

This clone was seen only once. The J gene is TRBJ1-1, the V gene TRBV18; D perhaps matches TRBD1 (6 bases). The CDR3 is made up of 14 amino acids. Germline CDR1 and CDR2: KGHSH and LQKENI. V was clipped by 3 bases and J by 11 bases, with 19 bases between them. The CDR3, as DNA: TGTGCCAGCTCACCCTTTGGACAGCTATTGGGGGCTTTCTTT. Translation gives CASSPFGQLLGAFF.

The gene calls are TRBV2 and TRBJ1-5; a possible D gene is TRBD1 (5 bases). The germline V gene has CDR1 SNHLY and CDR2 FYNNEI. The length of the CDR3 is 15 residues. V dropped 4 bases and J dropped 7 bases, with 17 bases sitting between them. CDR3 nucleotide sequence: TGTGCCAGCAGTGTAGAAGGGACGGACGGACAGCCCCAGCATTTT. It is translated as CASSVEGTDGQPQHF.

The chain uses TRBV18 and TRBJ2-5; maybe TRBD1 (6 bases). Between the trimmed V and J ends, which lost 6 bases and 3 bases, there was a span of 11 bases. This CDR3 has 13 amino acids. CDR1 is KGHSH and CDR2 is LQKENI in the germline V gene. For the CDR3, the DNA is TGTGCCAGCTCCCGATCAGGGGAAGAGACCCAGTACTTC. This encodes CASSRSGEETQYF.

For this clone: Mismatch with germline at one junction end may stem from a read error. This specimen includes other DNA sequences encoding the same CDR3. V is TRBV5-1 and J is TRBJ1-2, with a weak D call TRBD1 (6 bases). This CDR3 has 13 residues. Per germline, CDR1 SGHRS and CDR2 YFSETQ. CDR3 sequence: CASSLYRESGYTF. The CDR3 nucleotides are TGTGCCAGCAGCTTGTACAGGGAAAGCGGCTACACCTTC.

The chain uses TRBV29-1 and TRBJ2-7; TRBD1 might be the D (6 bases). The CDR3 sequence is 17 residues long. The germline V gene has CDR1 SQVTM and CDR2 ANQGSEA. V dropped 0 bases and J dropped 1 base, with 19 bases sitting between them. CDR3 protein: CSVEESRGIGRSYEQYF. CDR3 sequence (DNA): TGCAGCGTTGAAGAGTCGAGGGGGATTGGGAGATCCTACGAGCAGTACTTC.

The V gene is TRBV11-2, the J gene TRBJ1-1, with 7 bases identical to TRBD1. CDR1 is SGHAT, CDR2 FQNNGV, per germline. The CDR3 spans 16 residues. V lost 2 bases, J lost 4 bases, and 10 bases stayed unmatched. The CDR3 DNA follows: TGTGCCAGCAGCTTAAGGGCAAGGGGGCTTGGCACTGAAGCTTTCTTT. Its translation is CASSLRARGLGTEAFF.

The chain is built from TRBV11-3 and TRBJ2-5, with D perhaps assigned TRBD1 or TRBD2 (5 bases each). Germline V gene data show CDR1 as SGHNT and CDR2 as YENEEA. The ends were cut back, 1 base at V and 2 bases at J, with 14 bases in the middle. The CDR3 runs to 16 residues. The CDR3 bases are TGTGCCAGCAGCTTAGCGGGACCCTCATGGCAAGAGACCCAGTACTTC. Its protein is CASSLAGPSWQETQYF.

As for this clone: This CDR3 is also generated by other DNA sequences in the sample. The V and J genes are TRBV5-4 and TRBJ2-2, with D hard to call. Germline values: CDR1 SGHNT, CDR2 YYREEE (reference sequence). CDR3 size: 15 residues. Trimming shortened V by 2 bases and J by 0 bases, and 8 bases separated the two germline ends. CDR3 region: CASSFGRANTGELFF. The CDR3 DNA is TGTGCCAGCAGCTTCGGGCGTGCGAACACCGGGGAGCTGTTTTTT.

The chain combines TRBV18 with TRBJ2-1, with a possible D match to TRBD1 (6 bases). V was clipped by 2 bases and J by 9 bases, with 14 bases between them. Germline lookup yields CDR1 KGHSH and CDR2 LQKENI. This CDR3 spans 14 amino acids. DNA of the CDR3: TGTGCCAGCTCACCAATTGGGACAATAATTGAGCAGTTCTTC. Amino acid sequence: CASSPIGTIIEQFF.

V is TRBV5-6 and J is TRBJ1-3; no reliable D call. V dropped 7 bases and J dropped 2 bases, with 13 bases sitting between them. Germline-derived CDR1 and CDR2 are SGHDT and YYEEEE. The CDR3 covers 14 residues. The chain's CDR3 is CASRRGTTGNTIYF. CDR3 nucleotides: TGTGCCAGCCGGCGAGGCACAACTGGAAACACCATATATTTT.

This clone was recorded only once. The chain links TRBV7-9 to TRBJ1-3; D gene uncertain. In germline, CDR1 is SEHNR, CDR2 FQNEAQ (reference sequence). Trimming stripped 5 bases from V and 4 bases from J, with 15 bases between. The CDR3 sequence is 15 residues long. The CDR3 nucleotides read TGTGCCAGCAGCCCGACGGAGACGCAAGGAAACACCATATATTTT. It translates to CASSPTETQGNTIYF. Drawing the rest from reference TRBV7-9 and TRBJ1-3, the complete variable domain is DTGVSQNPRHKITKRGQNVTFRCDPISEHNRLYWYRQTLGQGPEFLTYFQNEAQLEKSRLLSDRFSAERPKGSFSTLEIQRTEQGDSAMYLCASSPTETQGNTIYFGEGSWLTVV.

This sequence joins TRBV28 and TRBJ2-2; 8 nucleotides align to TRBD1. With 7 bases clipped from V and 3 bases from J, the junction kept 16 bases outside the gene matches. The length of the CDR3 is 18 residues. CDR1 and CDR2 (germline): MDHEN, SYDVKM. The CDR3 bases are TGTGCCAGCACCCCAATATTGTGGCAGGGGGCTCACACCGGGGAGCTGTTTTTT. It specifies CASTPILWQGAHTGELFF.

V gene TRBV4-1 combines with J gene TRBJ1-1; D is uncertain. Germline V lookup: CDR1 MGHRA, CDR2 YSYEKL. This CDR3 comprises 15 residues. V was pared by 8 bases and J by 3 bases, with 19 bases between. The CDR3 bases are TGCGCCAGCTTGGGTTCTATCGGGCAGCACACTGAAGCTTTCTTT. Its protein product is CASLGSIGQHTEAFF.

CDR3: CASSPTAGQGQETQYF. DNA for the CDR3: TGTGCCAGCTCACCAACCGCGGGGCAAGGCCAGGAGACCCAGTACTTC. The chain recombines TRBV18 with TRBJ2-5, with D possibly matching TRBD2 (6 bases). The germline gives CDR1 KGHSH, CDR2 LQKENI. The length of the CDR3 is 16 residues. The germline V and J ends were trimmed by 2 bases and 5 bases, with 18 bases remaining between them.

This clone appeared a single time. This chain uses TRBV2 with TRBJ2-7, with 7 bases that match TRBD1. Germline CDR1 is SNHLY and CDR2 is FYNNEI. The ends lost 2 bases at V and 7 bases at J; junction bases unmatched: 5. The CDR3 is 13 amino acids. This CDR3 reads CASSESGRGEQYF. CDR3 coding DNA: TGTGCCAGCAGTGAAAGCGGCAGGGGGGAGCAGTACTTC.

This clone was counted once. The rearrangement uses TRBV12-3 or TRBV12-4 and TRBJ1-1; 7 bases line up with TRBD1. This CDR3 has 13 amino acids. V was clipped by 6 bases and J by 0 bases; unmatched bases: 1. The CDR3 DNA follows: TGTGCCAGCAGAGGGACAGTGAACACTGAAGCTTTCTTT. The encoded protein is CASRGTVNTEAFF.

The chain links TRBV7-9 to TRBJ2-1; D gene ambiguous. This CDR3 spans 13 amino acids. CDR1 is SEHNR and CDR2 is FQNEAQ in the germline V gene (reference sequence). Trimming shortened V by 5 bases and J by 3 bases, and 8 bases separated the two germline ends. CDR3 bases: TGTGCCAGCAGCCCCGAAAGCTACAATGAGCAGTTCTTC. Amino acids: CASSPESYNEQFF.

V usage is TRBV6-5 and J usage is TRBJ2-1; TRBD2 matches at 8 bases. The germline V gene encodes CDR1 MNHEY and CDR2 SVGAGI. This CDR3 is built from 15 residues. With V trimmed by 6 bases and J by 8 bases, 12 bases remained unmatched. CDR3 region: CASSLTLGGGDEQFF. The CDR3 DNA sequence: TGTGCCAGCAGCCTAACACTCGGGGGGGGCGATGAGCAGTTCTTC.

As DNA, the CDR3 is TGTGCCAGTGCCCAGAACACTGAAGCTTTCTTT. The encoded protein is CASAQNTEAFF. The chain is built from TRBV19 and TRBJ1-1; D remains unclear. The CDR3 has 11 amino acids. Trimming removed 8 bases at V and 1 base at J, with 5 bases between. The germline gives CDR1 LNHDA, CDR2 SQIVND (reference sequence).

The chain links TRBV19 to TRBJ1-5, with 9 bases matching TRBD1. This CDR3 has 14 amino acids. The trim removed 4 bases at V and 7 bases at J, leaving 5 bases unmatched. In germline, CDR1 is LNHDA, CDR2 SQIVND (reference sequence). CDR3 coding DNA: TGTGCCAGTAGTAAAACAGGGGGCCGGCAGCCCCAGCATTTT. Translation: CASSKTGGRQPQHF.

The chain employs TRBV19 and TRBJ2-1; 7 nucleotides line up with TRBD2. Germline CDR1 LNHDA, CDR2 SQIVND (reference sequence). The CDR3 has 15 amino acids. After removal of 3 bases from V and 8 bases from J, the junction contained 10 bases not matched to a gene. Here the CDR3 reads CASSIRWTRRDEQFF. CDR3 DNA sequence: TGTGCCAGTAGTATCAGGTGGACTAGACGCGATGAGCAGTTCTTC.

V usage is TRBV7-9 and J usage is TRBJ2-1; TRBD2 is a possible D gene (6 bases). CDR1 and CDR2 from the germline V gene are SEHNR and FQNEAQ (reference sequence). The CDR3 totals 16 residues. V was clipped by 1 base and J by 6 bases, with 16 bases between them. The CDR3 protein is CASSLGVGQGLNEQFF. Here the CDR3 DNA reads TGTGCCAGCAGCTTAGGGGTCGGGCAGGGACTCAATGAGCAGTTCTTC.